These 25 T cell receptor beta chains share one sample of origin, sequenced in a study of T cell repertoires in cytomegalovirus infection (dated 2019 in TCRdb). Sequencer: Illumina HiSeq 1500. TCRdb applied fastp at Q25 and MiXCR to the public reads, then kept only in-frame beta chains. Each CDR3 protein appears once, grouped with its most common genes and DNA. The sample yields 230,000 or so distinct CDR3 sequences; about a sixth were counted once. Roughly 50% of the sample goes to the ten largest clones. The sequencing sample was made of CD8+ T cells from PBMCs. The receptor source for this set is a human donor in good health (CMV status not recorded). Some clones in this sample may be carry-over from other donors' samples.

The chain recombines TRBV5-6 with TRBJ1-1, with TRBD1 as a possible D gene (5 bases). The CDR3 consists of 13 residues. Germline V CDR1 and CDR2: SGHDT, YYEEEE. Trimming shortened V by 4 bases and J by 3 bases, and 10 bases separated the two germline ends. The CDR3 protein is CASSRGRDTEAFF. The CDR3 nucleotides read TGTGCCAGCAGCCGCGGCAGGGACACTGAAGCTTTCTTT.

This clonotype showed up many times. The chain uses TRBV6-5 and TRBJ2-3; unclear D gene. The V gene's germline CDR1 is MNHEY and CDR2 SVGAGI. This CDR3 comprises 13 residues. V lost 0 bases, J lost 7 bases, and 8 bases lay in between. Written as DNA, the CDR3 is TGTGCCAGCAGTTACTCGATTGGTAATACGCAGTATTTT. It encodes CASSYSIGNTQYF.

The rearrangement links TRBV6-5 to TRBJ2-5; perhaps TRBD1 as D (6 bases). The ends were cut back, 2 bases at V and 7 bases at J, with 17 bases in the middle. CDR3 length: 15 residues. Germline CDR1 is MNHEY and CDR2 is SVGAGI. The CDR3, as DNA: TGTGCCAGCAGTTACGGGACACCCCCCGAGGGGACCCAGTACTTC. The encoded protein is CASSYGTPPEGTQYF.

The V gene is TRBV28, the J gene TRBJ2-7, with 7 bases lining up with TRBD1. The trim removed 6 bases at V and 2 bases at J, leaving 10 bases unmatched. The CDR3 has 15 amino acids. Germline V gene sequence: CDR1 MDHEN, CDR2 SYDVKM. CDR3 region: CASRPSGTDPYEQYF. DNA for the CDR3: TGTGCCAGCAGGCCGTCCGGGACAGATCCCTACGAGCAGTACTTC. Looking up the rest from reference TRBV28 and TRBJ2-7 gives the full variable domain: DVKVTQSSRYLVKRTGEKVFLECVQDMDHENMFWYRQDPGLGLRLIYFSYDVKMKEKGDIPEGYSVSREKKERFSLILESASTNQTSMYLCASRPSGTDPYEQYFGPGTRLTVT.

The genes are TRBV29-1 and TRBJ1-2, with a weak D call TRBD1 (6 bases). The CDR3 is 14 residues long. Germline loops: CDR1 SQVTM, CDR2 ANQGSEA. V was clipped by 3 bases and J by 2 bases, with 13 bases between them. CDR3 region: CSVERDILNYGYTF. The CDR3 DNA follows: TGCAGCGTTGAGAGGGACATTTTAAACTATGGCTACACCTTC.

The chain links TRBV19 to TRBJ1-2; 7 nucleotides agree with TRBD1. Losses at the gene ends were 4 bases for V and 8 bases for J; bases not matched to a gene: 25. The CDR3 sequence is 19 residues long. The germline V gene has CDR1 LNHDA and CDR2 SQIVND (reference sequence). This CDR3 reads CASSTGTAGLPYDRTGYTF. The CDR3 region has the DNA TGTGCCAGTAGTACGGGGACAGCGGGATTGCCGTATGATAGAACGGGCTACACCTTC.

At least ten counts were recorded for this clonotype. The gene calls are TRBV5-4 and TRBJ1-1, with unresolved D. CDR1 is SGHNT and CDR2 is YYREEE in the germline V gene (reference sequence). The CDR3 is made up of 16 amino acids. V was pared by 6 bases and J by 6 bases, with 24 bases between. The CDR3 protein is CASTTWSIGPGSEAFF. DNA for the CDR3: TGTGCCAGCACCACTTGGTCGATTGGCCCGGGCTCTGAAGCTTTCTTT.

The rearrangement uses TRBV6-2 or TRBV6-3 and TRBJ2-1; D might be TRBD1 (5 bases). V shed 8 bases and J shed 4 bases, with 12 bases lying between them. CDR1 is MNHEY, CDR2 SVGEGT, per germline. The CDR3 has 13 residues. CDR3 DNA sequence: TGTGCCAGCCAGGGTGGCGGATACAATGAGCAGTTCTTC. Encoded protein: CASQGGGYNEQFF.

This clonotype was counted ten times or more. The chain joins TRBV4-3 to TRBJ2-7; tentative D call: TRBD1 (6 bases). The V and J ends lost 3 bases and 0 bases respectively, with 18 bases between them. The CDR3 spans 17 residues. Germline CDR1 reads LGHNA; CDR2 reads YSLEER. DNA of the CDR3: TGCGCCAGCAGCCAGGAAAGTTACAGGGCGAGCTCCTACGAGCAGTACTTC. This encodes CASSQESYRASSYEQYF.

This clonotype was detected ten times or more. The gene calls are TRBV7-2 and TRBJ1-2; no definite D call. Germline V gene data show CDR1 as SGHTA and CDR2 as FQGNSA. This CDR3 comprises 12 residues. V was shortened by 0 bases and J by 5 bases, with 4 bases between the two germline ends. CDR3 region: CASSLAVYGYTF. CDR3 nucleotides: TGTGCCAGCAGCTTAGCGGTTTATGGCTACACCTTC.

This clonotype was recorded a few times. This sequence joins TRBV2 and TRBJ2-2; 7 bases agree with TRBD1. J lost 3 bases, V lost 10 bases, and 5 bases had no gene match. Per the germline V gene, CDR1 is SNHLY and CDR2 is FYNNEI. The CDR3 contains 13 residues. DNA of the CDR3: TGTGCCAACAGGGGTGGCGACACCGGGGAGCTGTTTTTT. Its protein product is CANRGGDTGELFF.

The rearrangement uses TRBV12-5 and TRBJ1-5; TRBD1 matches 9 bases. J was trimmed by 8 bases and V by 1 base; bases with no gene match: 6. Germline CDR1 LGHNT, CDR2 FRNRAP. This CDR3 has 15 amino acids. The DNA of the CDR3 is TGTGCTAGTGGTTTGGGGACAGGGGTTATGGAGCCCCAGCATTTT. Translating gives CASGLGTGVMEPQHF.

The table lists this clonotype with many counts. The rearrangement uses TRBV10-3 and TRBJ2-5; 9 nucleotides agree with TRBD2. This CDR3 comprises 13 residues. Germline CDR1 is ENHRY and CDR2 is SYGVKD. Trimming cost V 10 bases and J 4 bases; bases outside gene matches: 7. As DNA, the CDR3 is TGTGCCAGCAGCGGGGGGCGCGGAGAGACCCAGTACTTC. This translates into CASSGGRGETQYF.

The table lists this clonotype with a few counts. J is TRBJ1-1 and V is TRBV10-3; 7 nucleotides align to TRBD1. Trimming cost V 9 bases and J 2 bases; bases outside gene matches: 6. This CDR3 has 13 residues. Germline loops: CDR1 ENHRY, CDR2 SYGVKD. CDR3 coding DNA: TGTGCCATGCAGGACAGGATCAACACTGAAGCTTTCTTT. Its protein product is CAMQDRINTEAFF.

This clonotype was seen more than once but under ten times. The J gene is TRBJ2-5, the V gene TRBV20-1, with a tentative D call TRBD1 (5 bases). Per germline, CDR1 DFQATT and CDR2 SNEGSKA (reference sequence). The CDR3 consists of 16 residues. Trimming left V 0 bases short and J 5 bases short, with 19 bases between. In DNA form, the CDR3 reads TGCAGTGCTAGAGAATGGGGCTCTTACCCCCCTGAGACCCAGTACTTC. Encoded protein: CSAREWGSYPPETQYF.

The chain employs TRBV4-1 and TRBJ1-4; D may be TRBD1 (6 bases). Germline V gene data show CDR1 as MGHRA and CDR2 as YSYEKL. CDR3 size: 18 residues. V was trimmed by 2 bases and J by 6 bases, leaving 22 bases between them. The DNA for the CDR3 is TGCGCCAGCAGCCAAAAAGATACTCGGGGGGACATACATGAAAAACTGTTTTTT. It is translated as CASSQKDTRGDIHEKLFF.

CDR3 sequence reads: CASSDTSYEQYF. In DNA form, the CDR3 reads TGTGCCAGCAGTGACACCAGCTACGAGCAGTACTTC. This chain uses TRBV25-1 with TRBJ2-7; the D is unclear. The CDR3 length is 12 residues. Trimming took off 3 bases at V and 3 bases at J, with 6 bases between the two ends. The germline CDR1 and CDR2 sequences are MGHDK and SYGVNS.

This clonotype occurred once. The CDR3 sequence is CASSTPGLPNIQYF. The CDR3 coding sequence is TGTGCCAGCAGTACCCCGGGACTACCAAACATTCAGTACTTC. V is TRBV6-5 and J is TRBJ2-4; 7 bases fit TRBD2. This CDR3 comprises 14 residues. The germline V gene encodes CDR1 MNHEY and CDR2 SVGAGI. V dropped 5 bases and J dropped 6; count of bases not matched to a gene: 7.

Only a few counts were recorded for this clonotype. A much larger clonotype is one base distant, so this may be a read error. This sequence joins TRBV6-6 and TRBJ2-1; D possibly uses TRBD1 or TRBD2 (5 bases each). This CDR3 spans 13 amino acids. V dropped 5 bases and J dropped 4 bases, with 9 bases sitting between them. Germline CDR1 MNHNY, CDR2 SVGAGI (reference sequence). The CDR3 spells CASSPEGYNEQFF. The CDR3 region has the DNA TGTGCCAGCAGTCCCGAGGGGTACAATGAGCAGTTCTTC.

The rearrangement links TRBV6-2 or TRBV6-3 to TRBJ2-7; 9 bases match TRBD1. The CDR3 runs to 14 residues. Germline CDR1 and CDR2: MNHEY and SVGEGT. After removal of 2 bases from V and 2 bases from J, the junction contained 1 base not matched to a gene. CDR3 sequence reads: CASSYGDRAYEQYF. The CDR3 nucleotides are TGTGCCAGCAGTTACGGGGACAGGGCCTACGAGCAGTACTTC.

The chain is built from TRBV5-8 and TRBJ2-3, with D possibly being TRBD2 (6 bases). Trimming left V 3 bases short and J 4 bases short, with 12 bases between. CDR3 length: 14 amino acids. Germline values: CDR1 SGHTS, CDR2 YDEGEE. The CDR3 DNA reads as TGTGCCAGCAGCTGGGGCGGGGAGGCAGATACGCAGTATTTT. Translated, it gives CASSWGGEADTQYF.

This clonotype turned up a few times. The V call is TRBV2, the J call TRBJ2-7; no definite D call. The germline CDR1 and CDR2 sequences are SNHLY and FYNNEI. V dropped 2 bases and J dropped 3 bases, with 11 bases sitting between them. The CDR3 loop spans 14 amino acids. As DNA, the CDR3 is TGTGCCAGCAGTGAAAGAGGATATGGCTACGAGCAGTACTTC. Protein sequence: CASSERGYGYEQYF.

In this sample, this clonotype turned up once. Sequence at one end of the junction differs from germline and may be a read error. The chain carries TRBV2 and TRBJ2-7; D ambiguous. The CDR3 extends over 12 amino acids. Germline values: CDR1 SNHLY, CDR2 FYNNEI. For the CDR3, the DNA is TGTGCCAGCCTCGGTGATTCCTACGAGCTGTACTTC. Translated: CASLGDSYELYF.

The rearrangement joins TRBV7-6 to TRBJ2-2, with 7 bases fitting TRBD1. Germline-derived CDR1 and CDR2 are SGHVS and FNYEAQ. Germline trimming cut 7 bases from V and 3 bases from J; bases unmatched to any gene: 5. The CDR3 has 14 residues. CDR3 nucleotide sequence: TGTGCCAGCATCCCGGGACAGCACACCGGGGAGCTGTTTTTT. Its translation: CASIPGQHTGELFF.

The J gene is TRBJ1-5, the V gene TRBV6-6, with 7 bases matching TRBD1. V gave up 6 bases and J gave up 0 bases; unmatched junction bases: 8. CDR1 is MNHNY and CDR2 is SVGAGI in the germline V gene (reference sequence). The CDR3 length is 16 residues. The CDR3 nucleotides read TGTGCCAGCAGGACGACAGGGAGAGGTAGCAATCAGCCCCAGCATTTT. Residues: CASRTTGRGSNQPQHF.